The 22 T cell receptor beta chains below come from one sample, sequenced in a study of response to subunit inactivated influenza vaccine. A single record per CDR3 protein comes from TCRdb applying MiXCR to the RT-PCR reads. Of 150,000 to 200,000 distinct CDR3 sequences listed, about 12% are singletons. The same data also went into a second study, on T cells expressing NK-cell markers. Turning to that study: 5'RACE template switching built TCR beta cDNA with unique molecular identifiers.

The sequencing here drew on CD8+ T cells sorted from PBMCs, taken roughly 12 days after vaccination. These receptors all stem from a man over 45 who received an inactivated influenza vaccine.

This chain links TRBV13 with TRBJ2-7; 11 bases line up with TRBD2. The CDR3 is 16 residues long. The junction had 6 bases not matched to a gene; V was cut back by 1 base and J by 4 bases. The germline V gene has CDR1 PRHDT and CDR2 FYEKMQ (reference sequence). CDR3 region: CASSLDQASGRYEQYF. The CDR3 DNA sequence: TGTGCCAGCAGCTTAGATCAGGCTAGCGGGAGGTACGAGCAGTACTTC.

Many counts were recorded for this clonotype. The J gene is TRBJ2-5, the V gene TRBV11-2, with D uncertain. CDR1 is SGHAT and CDR2 is FQNNGV in the germline V gene. Trimming took off 2 bases at V and 0 bases at J, with 19 bases between the two ends. There are 18 residues in the CDR3. The CDR3 reads CASSLWGSGSTDQETQYF. The CDR3 nucleotides read TGTGCCAGCAGCTTATGGGGAAGTGGCAGCACCGACCAAGAGACCCAGTACTTC.

The chain recombines TRBV7-8 with TRBJ2-1; the match to TRBD2 covers 9 bases. V shed 3 bases and J 5 bases; nucleotides not matched to a gene: 8. The CDR3 covers 16 residues. The V gene's germline CDR1 is SGHVS and CDR2 FQNEAQ. Here the CDR3 reads CASSLAVAGENNEQFF. CDR3 DNA sequence: TGTGCCAGCAGCTTGGCCGTAGCGGGAGAGAACAATGAGCAGTTCTTC. Together with reference TRBV7-8 and TRBJ2-1, the CDR3 gives the full variable domain: GAGVSQSPRYKVAKRGQDVALRCDPISGHVSLFWYQQALGQGPEFLTYFQNEAQLDKSGLPSDRFFAERPEGSVSTLKIQRTQQEDSAVYLCASSLAVAGENNEQFFGPGTRLTVL.

The V gene is TRBV7-6, the J gene TRBJ2-1, with a tentative D call TRBD2 (6 bases). This CDR3 is built from 18 residues. Per the germline V gene, CDR1 is SGHVS and CDR2 is FNYEAQ. Deletions cut 1 base from V and 1 base from J, with 17 bases between. The CDR3: CASSLEPYGEASYNEQFF. Written as DNA, the CDR3 is TGTGCCAGCAGCTTAGAGCCTTACGGGGAGGCATCCTACAATGAGCAGTTCTTC.

J is TRBJ2-1 and V is TRBV10-3, with D uncertain. The CDR3 length is 14 residues. Trimming left V 4 bases short and J 6 bases short, with 13 bases between. Per the germline V gene, CDR1 is ENHRY and CDR2 is SYGVKD. In nucleotides, the CDR3 is TGTGCCATCAGTGGTAATGGCCAGAGCAATGAGCAGTTCTTC. Translation: CAISGNGQSNEQFF.

There are many counts of this clonotype. The chain has TRBV7-9 and TRBJ2-5; 8 nucleotides agree with TRBD1. The CDR3 runs to 15 residues. Germline V gives CDR1 SEHNR, CDR2 FQNEAQ (reference sequence). Losses at the gene ends were 5 bases for V and 5 bases for J; bases not matched to a gene: 10. For the CDR3, the DNA is TGTGCCAGCAGCCTTAGACAGGGGACGGATGAGACCCAGTACTTC. It translates to CASSLRQGTDETQYF.

Many counts were recorded for this clonotype. J is TRBJ2-2 and V is TRBV4-1, with 7 bases lining up with TRBD1. After removal of 2 bases from V and 5 bases from J, the junction contained 8 bases not matched to a gene. The CDR3 extends over 16 amino acids. The germline CDR1 and CDR2 sequences are MGHRA and YSYEKL. CDR3: CASSQLPQGNTGELFF. Here the CDR3 DNA reads TGCGCCAGCAGCCAACTGCCACAGGGGAATACCGGGGAGCTGTTTTTT.

V gene TRBV9 combines with J gene TRBJ1-6, with 8 nucleotides matching TRBD1. This CDR3 contains 15 residues. Germline V lookup: CDR1 SGDLS, CDR2 YYNGEE. Germline trimming cut 4 bases from V and 9 bases from J; bases unmatched to any gene: 9. This CDR3 is CASSPGTGGVSPLHF. The CDR3 DNA reads as TGTGCCAGCAGCCCTGGGACAGGTGGAGTTTCACCCCTCCACTTT.

This clonotype has just a few counts. The chain links TRBV6-2 or TRBV6-3 to TRBJ1-5; 10 positions match TRBD1. This CDR3 contains 15 residues. V dropped 3 bases and J dropped 7; count of bases not matched to a gene: 6. Germline V gives CDR1 MNHEY, CDR2 SVGEGT. In DNA form, the CDR3 reads TGTGCCAGCAGTTATCCGGACAGGGGGGCCCAGCCCCAGCATTTT. Translation gives CASSYPDRGAQPQHF.

Only one count was recorded for this clonotype. The chain's CDR3 is CASSLYSSGSTDTQYF. In DNA, the CDR3 is TGTGCCAGCAGTTTATACTCTAGCGGATCCACAGATACGCAGTATTTT. The chain has TRBV28 and TRBJ2-3; 7 nucleotides align to TRBD2. V dropped 1 base and J dropped 2; count of bases not matched to a gene: 6. CDR3 length: 16 amino acids. Germline lookup yields CDR1 MDHEN and CDR2 SYDVKM.

This clonotype was found a few times. The J gene is TRBJ2-7, the V gene TRBV4-3; 11 bases align to TRBD2. There are 17 residues in the CDR3. J was trimmed by 3 bases and V by 0 bases; bases with no gene match: 7. Germline-derived CDR1 and CDR2 are LGHNA and YSLEER. The CDR3 coding sequence is TGCGCCAGCAGCCAAGATGCTAGCGGGAGGTATAGCTACGAGCAGTACTTC. Protein sequence: CASSQDASGRYSYEQYF.

This clonotype showed up many times. The gene calls are TRBV3-1 and TRBJ2-5; perhaps TRBD1 as D (5 bases). CDR3 size: 16 residues. Between the trimmed V and J ends, which lost 0 bases and 5 bases, there was a span of 16 bases. Germline V gives CDR1 LGHDT, CDR2 YNNKEL (reference sequence). The CDR3 here is CASSQDLLRDWETQYF. In DNA form, the CDR3 reads TGTGCCAGCAGCCAAGACCTCCTCAGGGATTGGGAGACCCAGTACTTC.

This clonotype was recorded a few times. The chain couples TRBV7-6 to TRBJ2-1; D is ambiguous. V was clipped by 2 bases and J by 8 bases, with 13 bases between them. The CDR3 runs 14 residues. Looked up from germline, CDR1 is SGHVS and CDR2 is FNYEAQ. CDR3 sequence (DNA): TGTGCCAGCAGCTTACTGGCAGGCCTCGATGAGCAGTTCTTC. Translating it yields CASSLLAGLDEQFF.

This clonotype showed up just a few times. V usage is TRBV29-1 and J usage is TRBJ2-4; D is unclear. The V end was cut by 6 bases, the J end by 0 bases, with 12 bases between. The CDR3 is made up of 14 amino acids. The V gene's germline CDR1 is SQVTM and CDR2 ANQGSEA. The CDR3 nucleotides read TGCAGCGTCTCGCTGACCGTAGCCAAAAACATTCAGTACTTC. It translates to CSVSLTVAKNIQYF.

V usage is TRBV7-9 and J usage is TRBJ2-3; D is unclear. V was trimmed by 4 bases and J by 3 bases, leaving 11 bases between them. The CDR3 sequence is 14 residues long. The V gene's germline CDR1 is SEHNR and CDR2 FQNEAQ (reference sequence). CDR3 in amino acids: CASSSPSKTDTQYF. Here the CDR3 DNA reads TGTGCCAGCAGCTCACCGTCTAAAACAGATACGCAGTATTTT.

Only a few counts were recorded for this clonotype. The chain employs TRBV12-3 or TRBV12-4 and TRBJ1-2; D might be TRBD1 (5 bases). V lost 2 bases and J 4 bases, leaving 14 bases between the germline ends. This CDR3 comprises 15 residues. DNA for the CDR3: TGTGCCAGCAGTTTATCGGGCCTGGGGGTCTATGGCTACACCTTC. Amino acids: CASSLSGLGVYGYTF.

This clonotype has a handful of counts. The rearrangement joins TRBV7-9 to TRBJ2-7; D is possibly TRBD1 or TRBD2 (5 bases each). Germline V CDR1 and CDR2: SEHNR, FQNEAQ (reference sequence). Trimming took off 3 bases at V and 6 bases at J, with 9 bases between the two ends. This CDR3 spans 12 amino acids. CDR3 amino acids: CASSFGGGEQYF. The CDR3 bases are TGTGCCAGCAGCTTTGGTGGGGGCGAGCAGTACTTC.

This clonotype was counted a few times. The V gene is TRBV27, the J gene TRBJ2-3; D may be TRBD1 or TRBD2 (6 bases each). Trimming removed 4 bases from V and 3 bases from J, with 23 bases in between. Germline CDR1 MNHEY, CDR2 SMNVEV (reference sequence). The CDR3 runs 18 residues. DNA of the CDR3: TGTGCCAGCAGTTCCCGAGGGGGGCTTGCGGGATGGACAGATACGCAGTATTTT. This sequence encodes CASSSRGGLAGWTDTQYF.

The chain is built from TRBV20-1 and TRBJ2-7; D is possibly TRBD1 (5 bases). There are 11 residues in the CDR3. The V gene's germline CDR1 is DFQATT and CDR2 SNEGSKA (reference sequence). The CDR3 bases are TGCAGCTGGGGCCAACTATACGAGCAGTACTTC. Amino acid sequence: CSWGQLYEQYF.

The sample holds a few counts of this clonotype. The V and J genes are TRBV20-1 and TRBJ2-7, with D tentatively TRBD1 (5 bases). The V gene lost 3 bases and the J gene lost 5 bases, with 11 bases spanning the gap. The CDR3 contains 12 residues. Germline V CDR1 and CDR2: DFQATT, SNEGSKA (reference sequence). The DNA for the CDR3 is TGCAGTGCTAGGATACAGGTCCACGAGCAGTACTTC. It translates to CSARIQVHEQYF.

The sample holds many counts of this clonotype. CDR3 nucleotides: TGTGCCAGCAGCCCCTGGACTAGCGGGAGCTCCTACAATGAGCAGTTCTTC. This sequence encodes CASSPWTSGSSYNEQFF. The gene calls are TRBV9 and TRBJ2-1, with 13 bases identical to TRBD2. The J segment lost 0 bases and the V segment lost 4 bases, leaving 4 bases of the junction unmatched. CDR3 length: 17 residues. CDR1 is SGDLS and CDR2 is YYNGEE in the germline V gene. Drawing the rest from reference TRBV9 and TRBJ2-1, the complete variable domain is DSGVTQTPKHLITATGQRVTLRCSPRSGDLSVYWYQQSLDQGLQFLIQYYNGEERAKGNILERFSAQQFPDLHSELNLSSLELGDSALYFCASSPWTSGSSYNEQFFGPGTRLTVL.

There are a few counts of this clonotype. The rearrangement links TRBV29-1 to TRBJ2-1; the D is unclear. The length of the CDR3 is 15 residues. In germline, CDR1 is SQVTM, CDR2 ANQGSEA. V lost 4 bases to trimming and J lost 4 bases, with 17 bases between them. Here the CDR3 reads CSVAVPPTQYNEQFF. For the CDR3, the DNA is TGCAGCGTTGCTGTCCCCCCCACCCAATACAATGAGCAGTTCTTC.